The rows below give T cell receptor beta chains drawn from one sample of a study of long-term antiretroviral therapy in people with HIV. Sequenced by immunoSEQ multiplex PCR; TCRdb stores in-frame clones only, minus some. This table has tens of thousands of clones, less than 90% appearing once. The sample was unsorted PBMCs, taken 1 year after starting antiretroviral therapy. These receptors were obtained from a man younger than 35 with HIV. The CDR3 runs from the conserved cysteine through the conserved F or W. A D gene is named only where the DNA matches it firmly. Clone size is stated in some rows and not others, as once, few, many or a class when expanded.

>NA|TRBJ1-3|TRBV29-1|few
CSVESRGTGNTIYF
TGCAGCGTTGAAAGCCGGGGAACTGGAAACACCATATATTTT
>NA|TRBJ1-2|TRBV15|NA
CATSRGPGSDSYGYTF
TGTGCCACCAGCAGAGGGCCAGGGAGTGACTCCTATGGCTACACCTTC
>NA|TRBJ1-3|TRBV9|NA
CASSVEGVRNTIYF
TGTGCCAGCAGCGTTGAAGGGGTGCGAAACACCATATATTTT
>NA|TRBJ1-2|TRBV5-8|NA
CASSLLRRPANYGYTF
TGTGCCAGCAGCTTGTTAAGAAGGCCAGCTAACTATGGCTACACCTTC
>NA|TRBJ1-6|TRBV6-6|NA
CASSQTPAGNSPLHF
TGTGCCAGCAGTCAAACCCCAGCGGGTAATTCACCCCTCCACTTT
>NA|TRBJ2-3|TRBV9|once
CASSAGPWGTDTQYF
TGTGCCAGCAGCGCGGGACCCTGGGGCACAGATACGCAGTATTTT
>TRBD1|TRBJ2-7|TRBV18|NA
CASSPGTDYEQYF
TGTGCCAGCTCGCCAGGGACAGACTACGAGCAGTACTTC
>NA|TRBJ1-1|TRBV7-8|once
CASSMTGNTEAFF
TGTGCCAGCAGCATGACAGGGAACACTGAAGCTTTCTTT
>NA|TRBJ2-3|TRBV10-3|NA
CATLGGTDTQYF
TGTGCCACGTTAGGGGGCACAGATACGCAGTATTTT
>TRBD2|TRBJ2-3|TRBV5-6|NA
CASSMGSGGSTDTQYF
TGTGCCAGCAGCATGGGTAGCGGGGGTAGCACAGATACGCAGTATTTT
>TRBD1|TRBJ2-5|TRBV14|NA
CASSPWTGQETQYF
TGTGCCAGCAGCCCATGGACAGGGCAAGAGACCCAGTACTTC
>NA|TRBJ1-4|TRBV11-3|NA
CASSRGEDGANEKLFF
TGTGCCAGCAGCCGCGGAGAAGACGGAGCTAATGAAAAACTGTTTTTT
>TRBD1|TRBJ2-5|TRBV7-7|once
CASSLSRQGATQYF
TGTGCCAGCAGCTTATCACGGCAGGGGGCGACCCAGTACTTC
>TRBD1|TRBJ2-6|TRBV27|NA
CASSLEQGKVAGANVLTF
TGTGCCAGCAGTTTAGAACAGGGGAAGGTTGCTGGGGCCAACGTCCTGACTTTC
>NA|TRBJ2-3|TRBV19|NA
CASSSLSAGDLTDTQYF
TGTGCCAGTAGTTCATTGAGCGCCGGAGACCTCACAGATACGCAGTATTTT
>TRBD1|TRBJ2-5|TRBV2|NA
CASRPRGLAETQYF
TGTGCCAGCAGACCCAGGGGGCTAGCAGAGACCCAGTACTTC
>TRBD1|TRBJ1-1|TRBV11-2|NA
CASSLTGTGYTEAFF
TGTGCCAGCAGTTTGACAGGGACGGGGTACACTGAAGCTTTCTTT